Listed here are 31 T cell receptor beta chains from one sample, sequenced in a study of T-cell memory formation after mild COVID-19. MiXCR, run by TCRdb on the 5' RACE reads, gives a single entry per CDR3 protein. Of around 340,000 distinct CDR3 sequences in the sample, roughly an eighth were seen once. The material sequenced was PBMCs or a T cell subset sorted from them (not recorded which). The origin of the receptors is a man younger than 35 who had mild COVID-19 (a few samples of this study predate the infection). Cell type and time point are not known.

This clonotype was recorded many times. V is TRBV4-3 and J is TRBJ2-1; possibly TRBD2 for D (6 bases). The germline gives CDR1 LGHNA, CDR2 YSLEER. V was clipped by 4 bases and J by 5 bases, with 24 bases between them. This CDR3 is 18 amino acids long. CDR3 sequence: CASSPAGGGIGGDNEQFF. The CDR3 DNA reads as TGCGCCAGCAGCCCGGCCGGTGGAGGAATCGGGGGAGACAATGAGCAGTTCTTC.

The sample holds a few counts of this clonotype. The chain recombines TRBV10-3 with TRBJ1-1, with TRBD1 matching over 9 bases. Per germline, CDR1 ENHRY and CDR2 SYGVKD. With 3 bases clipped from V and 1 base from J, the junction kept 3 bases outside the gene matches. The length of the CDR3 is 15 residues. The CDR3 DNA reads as TGTGCCATCAGTGATGGGGACAGGGAGAACACTGAAGCTTTCTTT. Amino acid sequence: CAISDGDRENTEAFF.

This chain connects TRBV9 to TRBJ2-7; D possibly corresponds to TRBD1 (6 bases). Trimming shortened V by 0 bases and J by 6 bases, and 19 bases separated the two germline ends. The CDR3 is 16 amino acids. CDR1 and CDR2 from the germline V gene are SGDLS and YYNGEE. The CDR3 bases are TGTGCCAGCAGCGTAGAGGGGGACCCCCGCTGGGGCGAGCAGTACTTC. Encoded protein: CASSVEGDPRWGEQYF.

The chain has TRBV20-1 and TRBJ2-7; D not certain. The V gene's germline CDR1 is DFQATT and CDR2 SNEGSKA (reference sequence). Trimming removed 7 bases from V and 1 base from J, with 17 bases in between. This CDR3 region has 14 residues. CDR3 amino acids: CSVDSAHGSYEQYV. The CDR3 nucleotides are TGCAGTGTTGACTCGGCCCACGGGTCCTACGAGCAGTACGTC.

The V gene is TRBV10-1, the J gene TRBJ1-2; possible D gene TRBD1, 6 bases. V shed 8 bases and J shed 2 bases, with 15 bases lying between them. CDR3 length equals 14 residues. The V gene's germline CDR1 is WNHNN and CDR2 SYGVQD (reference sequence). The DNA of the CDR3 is TGCGCCAGCCCTGGACAGAAGCGGAACTATGGCTACACCTTC. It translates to CASPGQKRNYGYTF.

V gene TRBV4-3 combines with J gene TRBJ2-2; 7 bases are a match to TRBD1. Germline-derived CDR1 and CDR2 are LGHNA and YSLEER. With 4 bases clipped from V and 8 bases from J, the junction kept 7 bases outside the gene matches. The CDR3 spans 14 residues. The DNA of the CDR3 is TGCGCCAGCAGCCGACAGGGAATTTTTGGGGAGCTGTTTTTT. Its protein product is CASSRQGIFGELFF.

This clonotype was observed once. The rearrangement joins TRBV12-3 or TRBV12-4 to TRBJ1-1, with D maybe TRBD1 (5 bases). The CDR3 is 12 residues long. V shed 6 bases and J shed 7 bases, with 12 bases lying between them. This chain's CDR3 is CASRSRDGEAFF. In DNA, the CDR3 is TGTGCCAGCAGATCCCGGGACGGTGAAGCTTTCTTT.

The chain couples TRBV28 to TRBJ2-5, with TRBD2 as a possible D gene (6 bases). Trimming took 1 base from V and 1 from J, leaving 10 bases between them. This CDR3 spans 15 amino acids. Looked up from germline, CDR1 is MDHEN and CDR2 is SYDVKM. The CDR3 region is CASSLSGGSQETQYF. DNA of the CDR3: TGTGCCAGCAGTTTATCTGGGGGGAGCCAAGAGACCCAGTACTTC.

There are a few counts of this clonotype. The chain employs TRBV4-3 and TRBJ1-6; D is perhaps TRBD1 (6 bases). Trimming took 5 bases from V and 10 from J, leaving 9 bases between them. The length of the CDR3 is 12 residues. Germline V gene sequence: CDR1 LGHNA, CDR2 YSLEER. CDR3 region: CASSAGDSPLHF. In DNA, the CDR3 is TGCGCCAGCAGCGCAGGGGACTCACCCCTCCACTTT.

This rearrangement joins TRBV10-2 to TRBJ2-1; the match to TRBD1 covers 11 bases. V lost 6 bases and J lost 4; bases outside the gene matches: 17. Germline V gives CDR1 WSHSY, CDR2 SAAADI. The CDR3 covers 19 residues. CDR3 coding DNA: TGCGCCAGCAGAGGACCTACCACGCCGGACAGGGGGCCTTACAATGAGCAGTTCTTC. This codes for CASRGPTTPDRGPYNEQFF.

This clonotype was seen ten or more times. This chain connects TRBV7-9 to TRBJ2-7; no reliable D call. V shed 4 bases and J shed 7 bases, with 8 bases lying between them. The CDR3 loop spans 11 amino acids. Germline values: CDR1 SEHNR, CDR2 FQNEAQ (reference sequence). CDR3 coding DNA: TGTGCCAGCAGCTCCCGTGGAGAGCAGTACTTC. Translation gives CASSSRGEQYF.

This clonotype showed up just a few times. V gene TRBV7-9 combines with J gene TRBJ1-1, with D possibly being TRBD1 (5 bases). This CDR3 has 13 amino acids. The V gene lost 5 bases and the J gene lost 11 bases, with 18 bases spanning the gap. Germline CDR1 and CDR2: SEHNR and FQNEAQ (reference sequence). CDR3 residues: CASSEGWGDDAFF. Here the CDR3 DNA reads TGTGCCAGCAGCGAAGGTTGGGGGGACGACGCTTTCTTT.

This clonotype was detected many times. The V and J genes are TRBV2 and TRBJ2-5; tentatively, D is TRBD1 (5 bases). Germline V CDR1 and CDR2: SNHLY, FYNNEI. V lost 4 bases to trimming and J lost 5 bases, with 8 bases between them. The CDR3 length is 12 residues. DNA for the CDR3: TGTGCCAGCAGTGCAGGGTCCGAGACCCAGTACTTC. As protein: CASSAGSETQYF.

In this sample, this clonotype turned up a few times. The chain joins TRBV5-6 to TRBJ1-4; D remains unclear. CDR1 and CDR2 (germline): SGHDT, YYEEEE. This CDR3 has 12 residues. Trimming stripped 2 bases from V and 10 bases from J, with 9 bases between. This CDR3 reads CASSFGPGKLFF. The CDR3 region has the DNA TGTGCCAGCAGCTTTGGACCTGGAAAACTGTTTTTT. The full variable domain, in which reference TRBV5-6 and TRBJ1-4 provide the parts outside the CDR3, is DAGVTQSPTHLIKTRGQQVTLRCSPKSGHDTVSWYQQALGQGPQFIFQYYEEEERQRGNFPDRFSGHQFPNYSSELNVNALLLGDSALYLCASSFGPGKLFFGSGTQLSVL.

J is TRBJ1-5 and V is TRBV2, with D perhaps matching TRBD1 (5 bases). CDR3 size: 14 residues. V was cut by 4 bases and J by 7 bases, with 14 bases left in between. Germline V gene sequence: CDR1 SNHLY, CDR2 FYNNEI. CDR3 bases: TGTGCCAGCAGTGGCCCAGGGTGGGGCCAGCCCCAGCATTTT. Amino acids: CASSGPGWGQPQHF.

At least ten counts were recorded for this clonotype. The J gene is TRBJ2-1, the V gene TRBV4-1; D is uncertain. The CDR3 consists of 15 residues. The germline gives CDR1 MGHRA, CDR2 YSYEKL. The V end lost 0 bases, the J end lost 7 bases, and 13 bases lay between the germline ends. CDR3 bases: TGCGCCAGCAGCCAAGATATGTTAGGATCGAATGAGCAGTTCTTC. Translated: CASSQDMLGSNEQFF.

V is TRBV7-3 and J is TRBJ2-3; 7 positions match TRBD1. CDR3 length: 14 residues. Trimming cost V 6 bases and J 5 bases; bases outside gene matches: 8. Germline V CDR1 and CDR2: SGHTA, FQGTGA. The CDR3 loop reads CASRLTGYQDTQYF. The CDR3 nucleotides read TGTGCCAGCAGGTTGACAGGGTATCAAGATACGCAGTATTTT.

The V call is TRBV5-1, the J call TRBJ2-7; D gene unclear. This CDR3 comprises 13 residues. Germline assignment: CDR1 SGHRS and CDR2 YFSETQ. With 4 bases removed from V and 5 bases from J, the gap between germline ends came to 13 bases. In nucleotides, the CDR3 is TGCGCCAGCAGCCTGACGGGTATACACGAGCAGTACGTC. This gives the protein CASSLTGIHEQYV.

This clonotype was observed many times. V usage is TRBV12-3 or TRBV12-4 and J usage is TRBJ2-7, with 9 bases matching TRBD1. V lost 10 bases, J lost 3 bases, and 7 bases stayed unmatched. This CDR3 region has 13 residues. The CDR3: CATTLGQGYEQYF. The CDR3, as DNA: TGTGCCACCACCCTGGGACAGGGCTACGAGCAGTACTTC.

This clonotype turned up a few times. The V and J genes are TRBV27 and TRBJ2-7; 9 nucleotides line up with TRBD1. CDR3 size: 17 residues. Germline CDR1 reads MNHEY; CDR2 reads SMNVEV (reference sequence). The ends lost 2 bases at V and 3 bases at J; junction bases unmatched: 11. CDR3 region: CASSLLGRTGANYEQYF. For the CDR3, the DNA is TGTGCCAGCAGTTTACTGGGTCGGACAGGGGCTAACTACGAGCAGTACTTC.

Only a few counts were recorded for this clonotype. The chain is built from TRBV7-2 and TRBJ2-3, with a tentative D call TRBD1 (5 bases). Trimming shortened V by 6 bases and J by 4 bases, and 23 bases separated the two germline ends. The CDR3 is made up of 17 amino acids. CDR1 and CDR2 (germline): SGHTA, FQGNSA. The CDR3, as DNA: TGTGCCAGCAGTAAAAGGGGCCTCCCTTTTGGCGCAGATACGCAGTATTTT. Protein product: CASSKRGLPFGADTQYF.

CDR3 nucleotides: TGTGCCAGCGGCAGAGCGGGGGTCTACGAGCAGTACTTC. Translation gives CASGRAGVYEQYF. The gene calls are TRBV7-2 and TRBJ2-7, with 8 bases fitting TRBD2. V gave up 8 bases and J gave up 3 bases; unmatched junction bases: 6. The CDR3 covers 13 residues. The V gene's germline CDR1 is SGHTA and CDR2 FQGNSA. The full variable domain, rest sourced from reference TRBV7-2 and TRBJ2-7, is GAGVSQSPSNKVTEKGKDVELRCDPISGHTALYWYRQSLGQGLEFLIYFQGNSAPDKSGLPSDRFSAERTGGSVSTLTIQRTQQEDSAVYLCASGRAGVYEQYFGPGTRLTVT.

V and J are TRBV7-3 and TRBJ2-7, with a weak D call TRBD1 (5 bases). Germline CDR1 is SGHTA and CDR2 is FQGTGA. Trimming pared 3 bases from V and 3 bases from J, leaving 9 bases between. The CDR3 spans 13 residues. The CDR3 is CASSFRRDYEQYF. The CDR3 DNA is TGTGCCAGCAGCTTCCGCAGGGACTACGAGCAGTACTTC.

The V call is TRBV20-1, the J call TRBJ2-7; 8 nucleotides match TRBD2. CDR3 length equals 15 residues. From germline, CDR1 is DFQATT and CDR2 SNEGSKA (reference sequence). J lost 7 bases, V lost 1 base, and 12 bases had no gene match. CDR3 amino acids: CSARVRREGLGEQYF. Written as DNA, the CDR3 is TGCAGTGCTAGAGTCCGTCGGGAGGGGCTGGGAGAGCAGTACTTC.

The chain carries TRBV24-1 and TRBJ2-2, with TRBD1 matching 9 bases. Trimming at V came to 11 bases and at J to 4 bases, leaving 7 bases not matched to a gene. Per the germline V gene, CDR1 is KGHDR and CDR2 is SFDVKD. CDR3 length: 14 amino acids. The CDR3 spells CAIGPGQGTGELFF. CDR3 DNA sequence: TGTGCCATCGGACCGGGACAGGGCACCGGGGAGCTGTTTTTT.

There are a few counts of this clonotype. CDR3 protein: CASSPVRADYGYTF. CDR3 nucleotides: TGTGCCAGCTCACCCGTCAGGGCAGACTATGGCTACACCTTC. The chain recombines TRBV18 with TRBJ1-2; TRBD1 might be the D (5 bases). Trimming cost V 3 bases and J 3 bases, with 11 bases left between them. The CDR3 is 14 amino acids. CDR1 and CDR2 from the germline V gene are KGHSH and LQKENI. The full variable domain, with the rest looked up from reference TRBV18 and TRBJ1-2, is NAGVMQNPRHLVRRRGQEARLRCSPMKGHSHVYWYRQLPEEGLKFMVYLQKENIIDESGMPKERFSAEFPKEGPSILRIQQVVRGDSAAYFCASSPVRADYGYTFGSGTRLTVV.

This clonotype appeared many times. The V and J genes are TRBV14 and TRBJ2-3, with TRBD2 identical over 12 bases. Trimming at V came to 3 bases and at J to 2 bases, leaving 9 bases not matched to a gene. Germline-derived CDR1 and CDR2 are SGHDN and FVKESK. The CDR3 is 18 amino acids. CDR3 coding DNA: TGTGCCAGCAGCCAGCGCCCCGGACTAGCGGGGACCACAGATACGCAGTATTTT. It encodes CASSQRPGLAGTTDTQYF.

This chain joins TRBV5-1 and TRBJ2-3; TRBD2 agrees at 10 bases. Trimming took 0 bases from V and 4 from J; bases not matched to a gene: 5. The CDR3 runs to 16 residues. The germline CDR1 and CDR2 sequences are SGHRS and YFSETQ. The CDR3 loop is CASSLGTSGSSDTQYF. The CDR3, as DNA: TGCGCCAGCAGCTTGGGGACTAGCGGAAGTTCAGATACGCAGTATTTT.

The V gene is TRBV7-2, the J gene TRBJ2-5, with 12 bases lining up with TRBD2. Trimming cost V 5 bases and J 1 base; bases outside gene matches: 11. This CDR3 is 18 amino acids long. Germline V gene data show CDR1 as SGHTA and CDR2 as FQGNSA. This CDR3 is CASSPESGLAGLQETQYF. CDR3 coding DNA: TGTGCCAGCAGCCCCGAGAGTGGACTAGCGGGACTCCAAGAGACCCAGTACTTC. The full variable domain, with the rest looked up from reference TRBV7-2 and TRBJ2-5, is GAGVSQSPSNKVTEKGKDVELRCDPISGHTALYWYRQSLGQGLEFLIYFQGNSAPDKSGLPSDRFSAERTGGSVSTLTIQRTQQEDSAVYLCASSPESGLAGLQETQYFGPGTRLLVL.

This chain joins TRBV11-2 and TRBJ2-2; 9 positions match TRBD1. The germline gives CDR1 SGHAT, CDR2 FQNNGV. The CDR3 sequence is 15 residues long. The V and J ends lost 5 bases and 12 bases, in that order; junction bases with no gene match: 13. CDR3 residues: CASSPLPGQGGKLFF. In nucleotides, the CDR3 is TGTGCCAGCAGCCCCCTCCCGGGACAGGGTGGGAAGCTGTTTTTT.

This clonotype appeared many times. The CDR3 nucleotides are TGCAGTGCTCCCGGGGGTAGCGGTACGGGGGAGACCCAGTACTTC. This translates into CSAPGGSGTGETQYF. V and J are TRBV20-1 and TRBJ2-5, with a possible D match to TRBD2 (6 bases). CDR3 length equals 15 residues. V lost 5 bases and J lost 5, with 21 bases in between. Germline CDR1 DFQATT, CDR2 SNEGSKA (reference sequence).